The 25 T cell receptor beta chains presented below share a single source sample, sequenced in a study of blood T cell repertoires in COVID-19 (dated by TCRdb to about 2020). The library was obtained by the immunoSEQ multiplex PCR assay. TCRdb re-hosts the immuneACCESS table, in-frame sequences only. Its copies lack some clones; in the studies checked, an unresolved V gene accounts for under half of them, and the cause for the rest is not known. The sample profile shows about 150,000 clones; roughly four fifths of them were found once. The ten largest account for 13% to 15% of the sample. The specimen sequenced was peripheral blood. These receptors all stem from a human donor with acute or convalescent COVID-19. The donor label of this sample is uncertain.

V and J are TRBV7-9 and TRBJ2-7; D not resolved. Trimming removed 7 bases from V and 2 bases from J, with 18 bases in between. The CDR3 runs 15 residues. The germline CDR1 and CDR2 sequences are SEHNR and FQNEAQ (reference sequence). The CDR3, as DNA: TGTGCCAGCACCCCAAGTGGGCCCCTAACCTACGAGCAGTACTTC. This sequence encodes CASTPSGPLTYEQYF. Full variable domain (missing parts from reference TRBV7-9 and TRBJ2-7): DTGVSQNPRHKITKRGQNVTFRCDPISEHNRLYWYRQTLGQGPEFLTYFQNEAQLEKSRLLSDRFSAERPKGSFSTLEIQRTEQGDSAMYLCASTPSGPLTYEQYFGPGTRLTVT.

The chain has TRBV7-2 and TRBJ1-5; 12 bases map to TRBD1. The germline CDR1 and CDR2 sequences are SGHTA and FQGNSA. V lost 5 bases and J lost 6; bases outside the gene matches: 8. The CDR3 sequence is 16 residues long. The CDR3 region has the DNA TGTGCCAGCAGCCTTAATCCGGGACAGGGGGCTCAGCCCCAGCATTTT. It translates to CASSLNPGQGAQPQHF.

The rearrangement links TRBV4-1 to TRBJ2-1; D is uncertain. This CDR3 region has 14 residues. CDR1 and CDR2 from the germline V gene are MGHRA and YSYEKL. V was pared by 4 bases and J by 7 bases, with 14 bases between. In DNA form, the CDR3 reads TGCGCCAGCAGCCTACGAGACTCCGGGAATGAGCAGTTCTTC. Translated: CASSLRDSGNEQFF.

J is TRBJ1-1 and V is TRBV29-1; TRBD1 might be the D (6 bases). This CDR3 has 13 amino acids. Germline assignment: CDR1 SQVTM and CDR2 ANQGSEA. Trimming left V 3 bases short and J 4 bases short, with 12 bases between. The CDR3 coding sequence is TGCAGCGTTGATAAGGGGGGGGGCACTGAAGCTTTCTTT. Amino acid sequence: CSVDKGGGTEAFF. The whole variable domain, filled in from reference TRBV29-1 and TRBJ1-1, reads SAVISQKPSRDICQRGTSLTIQCQVDSQVTMMFWYRQQPGQSLTLIATANQGSEATYESGFVIDKFPISRPNLTFSTLTVSNMSPEDSSIYLCSVDKGGGTEAFFGQGTRLTVV.

This rearrangement joins TRBV30 to TRBJ1-2; tentative D call: TRBD1 (6 bases). Trimming took off 3 bases at V and 7 bases at J, with 12 bases between the two ends. The CDR3 is made up of 12 amino acids. The germline gives CDR1 GTSNPN, CDR2 SVGIG (reference sequence). The chain's CDR3 is CAWSVQGFGYTF. For the CDR3, the DNA is TGTGCCTGGAGCGTTCAGGGGTTTGGCTACACCTTC.

This clone was seen just once. This chain connects TRBV12-3 or TRBV12-4 to TRBJ1-1, with 7 nucleotides matching TRBD1. The V and J ends lost 7 bases and 9 bases, in that order; junction bases with no gene match: 11. The CDR3 sequence is 13 residues long. This CDR3 reads CASTRQGVWKAFF. The DNA of the CDR3 is TGTGCCAGCACACGACAGGGAGTTTGGAAAGCTTTCTTT.

V is TRBV20-1 and J is TRBJ2-7, with unresolved D. CDR1 is DFQATT and CDR2 is SNEGSKA in the germline V gene (reference sequence). V lost 5 bases, J lost 3 bases, and 5 bases lay in between. CDR3 size: 10 residues. CDR3 DNA sequence: TGCAGTGCTGGGCTCTACGAGCAGTACTTC. Protein product: CSAGLYEQYF.

The chain has TRBV27 and TRBJ1-5, with D perhaps matching TRBD1 (6 bases). This CDR3 region has 16 residues. V was trimmed by 6 bases and J by 6 bases, leaving 21 bases between them. Germline-derived CDR1 and CDR2 are MNHEY and SMNVEV (reference sequence). The CDR3 bases are TGTGCCAGCAGCCTCCTGATTCGGGAAGGGGGTCAGCCCCAGCATTTT. Its translation: CASSLLIREGGQPQHF.

V gene TRBV7-9 combines with J gene TRBJ2-3; TRBD2 aligns across 13 bases. Per the germline V gene, CDR1 is SEHNR and CDR2 is FQNEAQ (reference sequence). There are 16 residues in the CDR3. Trimming at V came to 5 bases and at J to 2 bases, leaving 4 bases not matched to a gene. CDR3 protein: CASSTGTSGATDTQYF. The CDR3 nucleotides read TGTGCCAGCAGCACGGGGACTAGCGGGGCCACAGATACGCAGTATTTT.

This chain connects TRBV9 to TRBJ1-2, with a possible D match to TRBD1 (5 bases). This CDR3 is built from 19 residues. Germline CDR1 is SGDLS and CDR2 is YYNGEE. The germline V and J ends were trimmed by 0 bases and 0 bases, with 21 bases remaining between them. CDR3 protein: CASSVVLGGRTPSNYGYTF. The CDR3 DNA reads TGTGCCAGCAGCGTAGTCCTCGGGGGTAGAACCCCCTCTAACTATGGCTACACCTTC.

This clone is a singleton in its sample. The genes are TRBV4-3 and TRBJ1-2; the D is unclear. With 0 bases removed from V and 4 bases from J, the gap between germline ends came to 15 bases. This CDR3 contains 16 residues. Germline values: CDR1 LGHNA, CDR2 YSLEER. CDR3 amino acids: CASSQDSPRGAYGYTF. The CDR3 nucleotides read TGCGCCAGCAGCCAAGATTCCCCCCGGGGTGCCTATGGCTACACCTTC.

The rearrangement links TRBV7-9 to TRBJ1-1; TRBD1 is a possible D gene (6 bases). This CDR3 is 14 amino acids long. From germline, CDR1 is SEHNR and CDR2 FQNEAQ (reference sequence). The V end lost 5 bases, the J end lost 0 bases, and 10 bases lay between the germline ends. CDR3 DNA sequence: TGTGCCAGCAGCGTCGGACAGTTGAACACTGAAGCTTTCTTT. This encodes CASSVGQLNTEAFF.

The chain employs TRBV19 and TRBJ2-2, with 7 bases identical to TRBD1. V lost 6 bases and J lost 6; bases outside the gene matches: 4. CDR1 is LNHDA and CDR2 is SQIVND in the germline V gene (reference sequence). The CDR3 covers 13 residues. The CDR3 sequence: CASRDRAPGELFF. The CDR3 nucleotides read TGTGCCAGTAGAGACAGGGCCCCCGGGGAGCTGTTTTTT.

This chain connects TRBV10-3 to TRBJ1-1, with 7 nucleotides matching TRBD1. Germline V gene sequence: CDR1 ENHRY, CDR2 SYGVKD. The CDR3 length is 14 residues. With 4 bases clipped from V and 5 bases from J, the junction kept 7 bases outside the gene matches. The DNA for the CDR3 is TGTGCCATCAGTGGGGGGACAGAAGGGACTGAAGCTTTCTTT. Translating it yields CAISGGTEGTEAFF.

This clone was picked up one time. This chain joins TRBV6-2 or TRBV6-3 and TRBJ2-3; weak D call: TRBD1 (5 bases). The CDR3 contains 13 residues. Per germline, CDR1 MNHEY and CDR2 SVGEGT. The ends were cut back, 5 bases at V and 3 bases at J, with 9 bases in the middle. The CDR3 reads CASSHDSTDTQYF. The CDR3 DNA follows: TGTGCCAGCAGTCACGACAGTACAGATACGCAGTATTTT.

CDR3 in amino acids: CASSWQGDSPLHF. The CDR3 region has the DNA TGTGCCAGCAGTTGGCAGGGGGACTCACCCCTCCACTTT. The chain employs TRBV12-3 or TRBV12-4 and TRBJ1-6, with TRBD1 matching 7 bases. J lost 10 bases, V lost 4 bases, and 4 bases had no gene match. This CDR3 contains 13 residues.

This clone was seen a few times. V and J are TRBV2 and TRBJ1-6; 11 bases are a match to TRBD1. This CDR3 spans 15 amino acids. The V gene's germline CDR1 is SNHLY and CDR2 FYNNEI. Trimming removed 6 bases from V and 9 bases from J; junction bases left unmatched: 7. The CDR3 DNA reads TGTGCCAGCAGAGAACCGGGACAGGGGGGTTCACCCCTCCACTTT. This translates into CASREPGQGGSPLHF.

This chain links TRBV11-2 with TRBJ1-1, with unresolved D. The germline V gene has CDR1 SGHAT and CDR2 FQNNGV. Trimming cost V 1 base and J 4 bases, with 7 bases left between them. The CDR3 is 13 residues long. The CDR3 coding sequence is TGTGCCAGCAGCTTAGGCCGGTTCACTGAAGCTTTCTTT. This codes for CASSLGRFTEAFF.

The chain combines TRBV10-3 with TRBJ1-1; the match to TRBD1 covers 10 bases. The CDR3 consists of 13 residues. The ends lost 10 bases at V and 4 bases at J; junction bases unmatched: 6. Germline V gives CDR1 ENHRY, CDR2 SYGVKD. CDR3 amino acids: CATWTGGGTEAFF. In nucleotides, the CDR3 is TGTGCCACTTGGACAGGGGGGGGCACTGAAGCTTTCTTT.

This chain connects TRBV4-3 to TRBJ1-1, with 8 bases fitting TRBD1. V trimming: 4 bases; J trimming: 5 bases; junction bases outside the gene matches: 6. Germline V CDR1 and CDR2: LGHNA, YSLEER. CDR3 length: 14 amino acids. The CDR3 DNA is TGCGCCAGCAGCCGCCATGGGACAGGAACTGAAGCTTTCTTT. As protein: CASSRHGTGTEAFF.

The J gene is TRBJ1-2, the V gene TRBV3-1 (or the pseudogene TRBV3-2); D is perhaps TRBD1 (6 bases). Trimming removed 8 bases from V and 4 bases from J, with 20 bases in between. The CDR3 runs 15 residues. CDR1 is LGHDT, CDR2 YNNKEL, per germline (reference sequence). Written as DNA, the CDR3 is TGTGCCAGCCACTCCACCGGACAGCGCGGCTATGGCTACACCTTC. Translated: CASHSTGQRGYGYTF.

A few counts support this clone. V is TRBV7-9 and J is TRBJ2-7, with 8 bases fitting TRBD1. The CDR3 spans 14 residues. Germline V gene data show CDR1 as SEHNR and CDR2 as FQNEAQ (reference sequence). The junction had 1 base not matched to a gene; V was cut back by 3 bases and J by 0 bases. CDR3 nucleotides: TGTGCCAGCAGCTTGGACAGGGACTCCTACGAGCAGTACTTC. It is translated as CASSLDRDSYEQYF.

The chain has TRBV19 and TRBJ1-1; possibly TRBD1 for D (5 bases). Germline V gives CDR1 LNHDA, CDR2 SQIVND (reference sequence). Trimming took off 11 bases at V and 0 bases at J, with 16 bases between the two ends. This CDR3 is 14 amino acids long. CDR3 sequence reads: CASSGAGLNTEAFF. CDR3 nucleotides: TGTGCCTCGTCGGGCGCAGGGTTGAACACTGAAGCTTTCTTT. The full variable domain, completed using reference TRBV19 and TRBJ1-1, is DGGITQSPKYLFRKEGQNVTLSCEQNLNHDAMYWYRQDPGQGLRLIYYSQIVNDFQKGDIAEGYSVSREKKESFPLTVTSAQKNPTAFYLCASSGAGLNTEAFFGQGTRLTVV.

The gene calls are TRBV15 and TRBJ1-3; tentative D call: TRBD1 (5 bases). Trimming took 1 base from V and 0 from J, leaving 13 bases between them. Germline V gene sequence: CDR1 LNHNV, CDR2 YYDKDF (reference sequence). The CDR3 has 17 residues. The CDR3 DNA is TGTGCCACCAGCAGAGGGGGGGACGGCTTCTCTGGAAACACCATATATTTT. Residues: CATSRGGDGFSGNTIYF.

This chain joins TRBV5-5 and TRBJ2-2, with D perhaps matching TRBD1 (5 bases). Trimming pared 3 bases from V and 6 bases from J, leaving 9 bases between. The germline V gene encodes CDR1 SGHKS and CDR2 YYEKEE (reference sequence). The CDR3 runs 13 residues. CDR3 region: CASSSDIAGELFF. The CDR3 DNA sequence: TGTGCCAGCAGCTCGGACATTGCCGGGGAGCTGTTTTTT.